This T cell receptor (beta chain) was captured in a study of Graves' ophthalmopathy and Graves' hyperthyroidism (dated by TCRdb to the late 2010s). As for the study more broadly: Hyperthyroidism was considered stable if no progression to ophthalmopathy occurred within 18 months of follow-up. The study used signatures of the TCR beta repertoire to tell Graves' ophthalmopathy apart from Graves' hyperthyroidism and to predict which patients would progress to ophthalmopathy. An independent validation cohort was composed of 18 hyperthyroidism patients and over 15 patients who later progressed from hyperthyroidism to ophthalmopathy. T-cell repertoires of thyroid tissue and blood were compared in several hyperthyroidism patients. Following sample collection, hyperthyroidism patients were given methimazole at a starting dose of 30 mg daily, and ophthalmopathy patients were given high-dose intravenous methylprednisolone. In total, 135 blood samples were TCR-sequenced: some 40 ophthalmopathy, some 72 hyperthyroidism and some 17 hyperthyroidism-to-ophthalmopathy patients. To explore V-J signatures that separate ophthalmopathy from hyperthyroidism, a discovery set of 100 patients was enrolled, consisting of fewer than 45 with ophthalmopathy and roughly 59 with stable hyperthyroidism.

General findings and caveats noted by the study authors: In cross-validation, the 13-signature model distinguished ophthalmopathy from stable hyperthyroidism with more than 85% sensitivity and about 81% specificity, while in the test set the corresponding values were about 79% and 69%. No statistical method was used to predetermine the sample size, and group allocation was not hidden from the investigators. Most expanded thyroid clonotypes with frequency above 0.001 were also detected in blood, suggesting blood repertoires may reflect the thyroid immune response. In validation, the model predicted ophthalmopathy progression with about 70% sensitivity and approximately 75% specificity; fewer than 15 predicted patients were CT-confirmed with GO in a median of approximately 6.5 months.

For repertoire sequencing, TCR beta CDR3 regions were amplified from RNA transcripts. The first round was an RT-PCR using HTBI primers with the Qiagen OneStep RT-PCR kit, and this first round was followed by a second-round multiplex PCR, then size selection and purification. Libraries were sequenced on an Illumina HiSeq2000 using paired-end 100 bp reads. Turning to the authors' computational methods: SOAPnuke was used for read processing, and reads with adapters, uncalled bases, a mean Phred below 15, or no exact constant-primer or identifier match were discarded. COPE v1.2.5 was used to merge high-quality paired reads. Each unique nucleotide sequence was treated as a clonotype, and MiTCR v1.1 was used to align the clonotypes to the IMGT TRB V, D and J references. Analysis was restricted to V-J combinations with a frequency above 0.0001, which covered roughly 99% of repertoires. For each V-J combination, a TCR clonal expansion and chaos score was defined as the ratio of F50 clonal expansion to chaos observed in the TCRdist matrix. Welch's t-statistics and random forest were used to narrow the features down to around 13 V-J combinations, which were then fed into a naive Bayes classifier. The Morisita-Horn index was used to measure how similar the thyroid and blood repertoires were. TCRdb ran its own pipeline on the public reads, namely fastp trimming at Q25 and MiXCR clone calling, and kept in-frame beta chains. Each entry merges the rows of one CDR3 protein and shows their most common DNA and genes. It is TCRdb's table, rather than the study itself, that gives the V and J calls and clone size. This sample lists a few hundred thousand distinct CDR3 sequences; less than 40% were detected once. The ten biggest clones cover around 4% of the sample.

Of note for this clonotype: Its antigen is still unknown. Base qualities are not at hand, and no much larger clone is one base apart.

From a lookup of the germline V gene, CDR1 and CDR2 are ENHRY and SYGVKD. Measured from the cysteine to the phenylalanine, the CDR3 is 12 residues long. Left in the record is the CDR3 DNA by itself, 36 bases read in frame from the first base. Hyperthyroidism patients were newly diagnosed, were aged 18 to 65 years, and had a disease duration under 2 months. Patients were excluded if they had other autoimmune diseases, uncontrolled infections, pregnancy or lactation. Clinical symptoms, serum thyroxine, TRAb, thyroid ultrasound and orbital computed tomography formed the basis of the diagnosis. Total RNA was extracted with Trizol reagent and quality-checked on an Agilent 2100 Bioanalyzer.

Sequencing was performed on peripheral blood or thyroid tissue (not recorded which). The TCR was taken from an adult man with Graves' hyperthyroidism. The chain links TRBV10-3 with TRBJ2-7, with 8 junctional bases fitting TRBD2. CDR3 region: CATSGTSYEQYF. DNA sequence: TGTGCAACTAGCGGTACTTCCTACGAGCAGTACTTC.